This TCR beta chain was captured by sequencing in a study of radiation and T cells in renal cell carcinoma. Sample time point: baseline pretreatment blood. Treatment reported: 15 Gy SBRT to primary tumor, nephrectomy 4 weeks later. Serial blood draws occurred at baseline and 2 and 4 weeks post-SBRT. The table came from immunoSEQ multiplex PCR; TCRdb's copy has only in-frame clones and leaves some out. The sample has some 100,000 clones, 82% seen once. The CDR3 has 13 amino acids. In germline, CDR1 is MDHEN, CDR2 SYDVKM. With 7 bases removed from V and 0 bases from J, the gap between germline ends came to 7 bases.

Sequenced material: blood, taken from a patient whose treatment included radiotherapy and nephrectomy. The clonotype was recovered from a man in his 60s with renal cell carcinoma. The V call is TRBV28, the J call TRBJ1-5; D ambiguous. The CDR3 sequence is CASNINSNQPQHF. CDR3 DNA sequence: TGTGCCAGCAATATTAATAGCAATCAGCCCCAGCATTTT.